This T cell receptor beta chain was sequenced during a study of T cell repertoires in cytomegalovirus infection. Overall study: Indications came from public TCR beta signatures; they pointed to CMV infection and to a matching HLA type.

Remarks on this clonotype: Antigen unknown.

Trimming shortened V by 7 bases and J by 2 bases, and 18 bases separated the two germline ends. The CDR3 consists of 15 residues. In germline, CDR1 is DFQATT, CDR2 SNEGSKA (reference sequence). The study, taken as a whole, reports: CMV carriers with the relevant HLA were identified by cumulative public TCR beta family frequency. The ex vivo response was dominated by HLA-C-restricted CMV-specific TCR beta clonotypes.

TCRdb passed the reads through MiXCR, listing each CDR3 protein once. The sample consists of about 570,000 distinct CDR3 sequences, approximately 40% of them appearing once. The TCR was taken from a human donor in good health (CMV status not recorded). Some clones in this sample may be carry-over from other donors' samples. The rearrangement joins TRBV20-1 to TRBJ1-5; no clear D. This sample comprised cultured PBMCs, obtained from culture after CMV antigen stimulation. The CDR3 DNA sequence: TGCAGTGGCAGTCGTGGAATCTGGGGCAATCAGCCCCAGCATTTT. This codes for CSGSRGIWGNQPQHF.